The rows below give T cell receptor beta chains drawn from one sample of a study of T cell responses to AZD1222 COVID-19 vaccine. Data came from immunoSEQ multiplex PCR; TCRdb stores just in-frame clones and leaves some out. The repertoire holds over 95,000 clones, with around 84% as singletons. Here the sequenced sample was peripheral blood, taken 28 days after the second AZD1222 dose. The receptors originated from an adult who received the AZD1222 COVID-19 vaccine. Each CDR3 is given with its conserved first and last residue. D genes are given only for firm matches. Clone size is given for some rows only: seen once, a few or many times, or a class if the clone is expanded.

size,V,D,J,DNA,CDR3
.,TRBV12-3/TRBV12-4,TRBD1,TRBJ1-5,TGTGCCAGCAAACACAGGGACAGTCAGCCCCAGCATTTT,CASKHRDSQPQHF
.,TRBV18,.,TRBJ2-1,TGTGCCAGCTCATCTGAAGCGAGAACCTCCAATGAGCAGTTCTTC,CASSSEARTSNEQFF
.,TRBV5-4,.,TRBJ1-6,TGTGCCAGCAGCTTACAGGGTACAGACAATTCACCCCTCCACTTT,CASSLQGTDNSPLHF
.,TRBV20-1,.,TRBJ1-1,TGCAGTGCTCGTGAGATGGGCCCGGGGACTGAAGCTTTCTTT,CSAREMGPGTEAFF
.,TRBV7-2,TRBD2,TRBJ2-1,TGTGCCAGCAGCTTAGGCGGGAGCCCGAGCAATGAGCAGTTCTTC,CASSLGGSPSNEQFF
.,TRBV6-5,TRBD2,TRBJ2-7,TGTGCCAGCACCTCCCGACTAGCGGGTTCCTACGAGCAGTACTTC,CASTSRLAGSYEQYF
.,TRBV6-1,.,TRBJ1-2,TGTGCCAGCAGTGAGGGTCCCAGAAGTGGCTACACCTTC,CASSEGPRSGYTF
.,TRBV2,TRBD2,TRBJ2-7,TGTGCCAGCAGTGAAAGTCGGCTAGCGGGGGCCTACGAGCAGTACTTC,CASSESRLAGAYEQYF
.,TRBV6-4,TRBD2,TRBJ2-1,TGTGCCAGCAGTCTGACTAGCGGGGGCTACAATGAGCAGTTCTTC,CASSLTSGGYNEQFF
.,TRBV15,TRBD1,TRBJ2-7,TGTGCCACCAGCAAACCTACAGGGGACGAGCAGTACTTC,CATSKPTGDEQYF
.,TRBV29-1,.,TRBJ1-2,TGCAGCGTTGCTGCAGGGAACGGCGGCTACACCTTC,CSVAAGNGGYTF
once,TRBV12-3/TRBV12-4,.,TRBJ1-1,TGTGCCAGCAGTTCCGGGCCCACAGCGGGAGCTTTCTTT,CASSSGPTAGAFF
.,TRBV2,.,TRBJ2-3,TGTGCCAGCAGTGAAGAGCTCACAGATACGCAGTATTTT,CASSEELTDTQYF
once,TRBV28,.,TRBJ1-1,TGTGCCAGCAGTTTTAAAACTGAAGCTTTCTTT,CASSFKTEAFF
.,TRBV12-3/TRBV12-4,TRBD1,TRBJ1-2,TGTGCCAGCAGCCTAGGGACAGAAGAGAGCTACACCTTC,CASSLGTEESYTF
.,TRBV21-1,.,TRBJ2-3,TGTGCCAGCAGCGCCAAGGAACCTTGGGCGGCTCAATTTAGCACAGATACGCAGTATTTT,CASSAKEPWAAQFSTDTQYF
.,TRBV5-1,TRBD1,TRBJ2-7,TGCGCCAGCAGCTTGGATTCAGGGGGCGGCGAGCAGTACTTC,CASSLDSGGGEQYF
.,TRBV11-3,.,TRBJ2-5,TGTGCCAGCTCCTTAGGTCGGGGGCGCGTGGAGACCCAGTACTTC,CASSLGRGRVETQYF
few,TRBV11-2,TRBD1,TRBJ1-3,TGTGCCAGCAGCCTGGACAGGGGGCCAGGAAACACCATATATTTT,CASSLDRGPGNTIYF
.,TRBV11-1,TRBD1,TRBJ1-6,TGTGCCAGCAGCTTTGGACAGGGAGGAAGTTCACCCCTCCACTTT,CASSFGQGGSSPLHF
.,TRBV5-1,.,TRBJ1-4,TGCGCCAGCAGCTTCAGCCTCGAGGGGGAAAAACTGTTTTTT,CASSFSLEGEKLFF
once,TRBV27,TRBD2,TRBJ2-1,TGTGCCAGCCTTCCCCCCAGCGGGAGAGGCAATGAGCAGTTCTTC,CASLPPSGRGNEQFF
.,TRBV2,TRBD1,TRBJ2-7,TGTGCCAGCAGTTCCGGGATACAGGGGCTGTACTTC,CASSSGIQGLYF
.,TRBV19,.,TRBJ1-1,TGTGCCAGTAGCAAGAACACTGAAGCTTTCTTT,CASSKNTEAFF
.,TRBV10-3,TRBD1,TRBJ2-1,TGTGCCATCAGTGAGTCTGGAGCAGGGGGAAGCAATGAGCAGTTCTTC,CAISESGAGGSNEQFF
.,TRBV18,.,TRBJ2-3,TGTGCCAGCTCACCAGGGTCAGCATTTGGGACAGATACGCAGTATTTT,CASSPGSAFGTDTQYF
once,TRBV6-1,.,TRBJ2-4,TGTGCCAGCAGTGAATTGACAAACATTCAGTACTTC,CASSELTNIQYF
.,TRBV7-8,TRBD2,TRBJ2-5,TGTGCCAGCAGCCCAGCGGGGGGCGGGGGAGAGACCCAGTACTTC,CASSPAGGGGETQYF
.,TRBV4-1,.,TRBJ2-1,TGCGCCAGCGGTTCACCTAGGTTGGGGCATGAGCAGTTCTTC,CASGSPRLGHEQFF
.,TRBV6-5,.,TRBJ2-7,TGTGCCAGCAGTTACTCAGGGGACCCCGCCTACGAGCAGTACTTC,CASSYSGDPAYEQYF
.,TRBV10-3,.,TRBJ2-7,TGTGCCATCAGTGAGGGCGGCAGGATGGGCGGCGGGGAGCAGTACTTC,CAISEGGRMGGGEQYF
.,TRBV6-4,TRBD2,TRBJ2-1,TGTGCCAGCAGCTTAGCGGGGGGGCAGGATGAGCAGTTCTTC,CASSLAGGQDEQFF
.,TRBV7-2,.,TRBJ1-2,TGTGCCAGCACCGCAGGCGGGCAGTCCTATGGCTACACCTTC,CASTAGGQSYGYTF
.,TRBV11-2,.,TRBJ2-7,TGTGCCAGCAGCCAAAACAAGCAGGGGGGGAACGAGCAGTACTTC,CASSQNKQGGNEQYF
.,TRBV15,.,TRBJ1-4,TGTGCCACCAGTCCCTCTCTTTATGAAAAACTGTTTTTT,CATSPSLYEKLFF
.,TRBV4-3,.,TRBJ2-2,TGCGCCAGCAGCCAAGATAGTACTAGTCCGAACACCGGGGAGCTGTTTTTT,CASSQDSTSPNTGELFF